These 25 T cell receptor beta chains came from one sample sequenced in a study of blood T cells in healthy people across ages. Together with a sample-barcoded 5' primer, a J-beta primer mix was included in a second PCR lasting roughly 6 to 12 cycles. Each CDR3 protein gets one entry after TCRdb re-called the 5' RACE reads with MiXCR. Here the sample spans about 760,000 distinct CDR3 sequences, roughly three fifths being singletons. Specimen: blood. The receptors originated from a man between 40 and 49 years old in good health.

This rearrangement joins TRBV6-1 to TRBJ1-2; TRBD1 agrees at 9 bases. Looked up from germline, CDR1 is MNHNS and CDR2 is SASEGT. The J segment lost 9 bases and the V segment lost 3 bases, leaving 14 bases of the junction unmatched. This CDR3 has 16 residues. The CDR3 reads CASSDKWDRVKFCYTF. The CDR3 DNA sequence: TGTGCCAGCAGTGACAAATGGGACAGGGTTAAGTTCTGCTACACCTTC.

This clonotype was observed a handful of times. This chain links TRBV6-2 or TRBV6-3 with TRBJ1-1; no reliable D call. Germline V gene sequence: CDR1 MNHEY, CDR2 SVGEGT. This CDR3 comprises 13 residues. V was pared by 5 bases and J by 3 bases, with 10 bases between. The CDR3 DNA is TGTGCCAGCAGTGGGATTCAGGACACTGAAGCTTTCTTT. As protein: CASSGIQDTEAFF.

A few counts support this clonotype. V gene TRBV24-1 combines with J gene TRBJ2-5; 13 positions match TRBD2. Germline V gene lookup returns CDR1 KGHDR and CDR2 SFDVKD. The J segment lost 5 bases and the V segment lost 4 bases, leaving 18 bases of the junction unmatched. The CDR3 spans 20 residues. The CDR3 nucleotides are TGTGCCACCAGTGACCCCTCAGCACAACTAGCGGGGGGGGCGACCGAGACCCAGTACTTC. It is translated as CATSDPSAQLAGGATETQYF.

The chain carries TRBV5-1 and TRBJ1-1; 7 bases line up with TRBD1. The CDR3 totals 16 residues. The junction had 5 bases not matched to a gene; V was cut back by 0 bases and J by 0 bases. The V gene's germline CDR1 is SGHRS and CDR2 YFSETQ. The CDR3 nucleotides are TGCGCCAGCAGCTTGGGGGCCGGGACAGTGAACACTGAAGCTTTCTTT. This codes for CASSLGAGTVNTEAFF.

The chain links TRBV7-6 to TRBJ2-3; tentatively, D is TRBD1 (7 bases). V dropped 5 bases and J dropped 2 bases, with 11 bases sitting between them. This CDR3 is 14 amino acids long. CDR1 and CDR2 (germline): SGHVS, FNYEAQ. In DNA, the CDR3 is TGTGCCAGCAGCCGCAGGGGGGACACAGATACGCAGTATTTT. The encoded protein is CASSRRGDTDTQYF.

The V gene is TRBV18, the J gene TRBJ1-4, with TRBD1 as a possible D gene (5 bases). CDR3 length: 14 residues. Germline values: CDR1 KGHSH, CDR2 LQKENI. V dropped 2 bases and J dropped 4 bases, with 8 bases sitting between them. This chain's CDR3 is CASSPMGRNEKLFF. The CDR3 DNA sequence: TGTGCCAGCTCACCAATGGGGCGTAATGAAAAACTGTTTTTT.

The chain couples TRBV10-3 to TRBJ2-4; D uncertain. Looked up from germline, CDR1 is ENHRY and CDR2 is SYGVKD. The V end was cut by 10 bases, the J end by 1 base, with 11 bases between. The CDR3 is made up of 13 amino acids. The CDR3 sequence is CASKSAAKNIQYF. CDR3 DNA: TGTGCCAGCAAGTCGGCGGCCAAAAACATTCAGTACTTC.

The chain couples TRBV29-1 to TRBJ2-3; D might be TRBD1 or TRBD2, each matching 5 bases. The CDR3 extends over 15 amino acids. Germline V gives CDR1 SQVTM, CDR2 ANQGSEA. V lost 1 base and J lost 2, with 13 bases in between. The CDR3 protein is CSVEARRTNTDTQYF. The CDR3 bases are TGCAGCGTTGAAGCTCGGAGGACAAACACAGATACGCAGTATTTT.

This clonotype was seen repeatedly, ten times or more. The gene calls are TRBV20-1 and TRBJ2-2, with unresolved D. V was clipped by 2 bases and J by 0 bases, with 4 bases between them. Germline V lookup: CDR1 DFQATT, CDR2 SNEGSKA (reference sequence). CDR3 length: 13 residues. The CDR3 nucleotides read TGCAGTGCTAGACCCGCGAACACCGGGGAGCTGTTTTTT. Protein sequence: CSARPANTGELFF.

This clonotype was counted between two and nine times. In nucleotides, the CDR3 is TGCGCCAGCAGCCTTGGACAGAAGTATAACTATGGCTACACCTTC. Amino acids: CASSLGQKYNYGYTF. The chain is built from TRBV4-3 and TRBJ1-2; TRBD1 might be the D (6 bases). Per the germline V gene, CDR1 is LGHNA and CDR2 is YSLEER. Trimming shortened V by 4 bases and J by 1 base, and 13 bases separated the two germline ends. The CDR3 loop spans 15 amino acids.

Written as DNA, the CDR3 is TGTGCCAGCAGTTATGGCCAGTGGATTAACTATGGCTACACCTTC. This gives the protein CASSYGQWINYGYTF. The chain carries TRBV6-2 or TRBV6-3 and TRBJ1-2, with D hard to call. V was clipped by 3 bases and J by 1 base, with 12 bases between them. CDR1 is MNHEY and CDR2 is SVGEGT in the germline V gene. This CDR3 comprises 15 residues.

The chain uses TRBV9 and TRBJ2-7; the D is unclear. CDR3 length equals 15 residues. Germline CDR1 is SGDLS and CDR2 is YYNGEE. The germline V and J ends were trimmed by 0 bases and 4 bases, with 14 bases remaining between them. CDR3 sequence: CASSVAVGPPYEQYF. The DNA of the CDR3 is TGTGCCAGCAGCGTAGCTGTAGGACCCCCATACGAGCAGTACTTC.

CDR3 region: CSARPRLAGGTPDTQYF. In DNA, the CDR3 is TGCAGTGCTAGACCCCGACTAGCGGGAGGGACCCCAGATACGCAGTATTTT. The J gene is TRBJ2-3, the V gene TRBV20-1; 14 bases line up with TRBD2. The V segment lost 2 bases and the J segment 4 bases; nucleotides outside the gene matches: 8. The CDR3 runs to 17 residues. Germline values: CDR1 DFQATT, CDR2 SNEGSKA (reference sequence).

This clonotype was detected ten times or more. This chain joins TRBV6-2 or TRBV6-3 and TRBJ2-7; 8 bases map to TRBD1. The CDR3 covers 13 residues. V dropped 10 bases and J dropped 7; count of bases not matched to a gene: 12. Germline CDR1 is MNHEY and CDR2 is SVGEGT. CDR3 nucleotide sequence: TGTGCCATCGGGGACAGGCCGGATGGAGAGCAGTACTTC. Amino acid sequence: CAIGDRPDGEQYF.

A few counts support this clonotype. The chain carries TRBV20-1 and TRBJ2-7, with 9 positions matching TRBD1. Judging by the DNA end, TRBJ2-5 fits better; the J call may be wrong. Per germline, CDR1 DFQATT and CDR2 SNEGSKA (reference sequence). The CDR3 runs to 15 residues. DNA of the CDR3: TGCAGTGCTAGGGGGACAGGGTTAGGGCGAGAGACCCAGTACTTC. This sequence encodes CSARGTGLGRETQYF.

This chain connects TRBV7-6 to TRBJ2-7; 8 bases align to TRBD2. Germline V gene lookup returns CDR1 SGHVS and CDR2 FNYEAQ. The CDR3 length is 16 residues. The V segment lost 4 bases and the J segment 4 bases; nucleotides outside the gene matches: 12. This CDR3 reads CASSSDLGLEGYEQYF. In nucleotides, the CDR3 is TGTGCCAGCAGCTCTGACCTGGGACTAGAAGGTTACGAGCAGTACTTC.

This chain connects TRBV29-1 to TRBJ2-5; D is perhaps TRBD1 or TRBD2 (5 bases each). Trimming removed 4 bases at V and 4 bases at J, with 16 bases between. There are 14 residues in the CDR3. CDR1 is SQVTM and CDR2 is ANQGSEA in the germline V gene. The CDR3 DNA is TGCAGCGTTGTAGGGGACCTCAGGAGAGAGACCCAGTACTTC. Translation gives CSVVGDLRRETQYF.

This chain links TRBV5-1 with TRBJ1-2; TRBD1 matches 11 bases. V shed 4 bases and J 7 bases; nucleotides not matched to a gene: 12. CDR3 size: 16 residues. Germline CDR1 reads SGHRS; CDR2 reads YFSETQ. The CDR3 region is CASSARESDRGLGYTF. The CDR3 DNA reads as TGCGCCAGCAGCGCCCGAGAATCGGACAGGGGGCTTGGCTACACCTTC.

This clonotype was recorded once. The chain couples TRBV13 to TRBJ1-6; TRBD1 might be the D (6 bases). The V end lost 4 bases, the J end lost 9 bases, and 16 bases lay between the germline ends. This CDR3 region has 15 residues. CDR1 is PRHDT, CDR2 FYEKMQ, per germline (reference sequence). CDR3 in amino acids: CASSSAQGLGSPLHF. The CDR3 DNA reads TGTGCCAGCAGCTCCGCTCAGGGGTTGGGTTCACCCCTCCACTTT.

The chain links TRBV20-1 to TRBJ2-5, with D possibly matching TRBD1 (6 bases). V dropped 0 bases and J dropped 1 base, with 9 bases sitting between them. Germline V gene sequence: CDR1 DFQATT, CDR2 SNEGSKA (reference sequence). The CDR3 extends over 14 amino acids. The chain's CDR3 is CSARDVRGQETQYF. The CDR3 DNA sequence: TGCAGTGCTAGAGATGTCAGGGGCCAAGAGACCCAGTACTTC.

The chain combines TRBV13 with TRBJ2-7; no clear D gene. Per germline, CDR1 PRHDT and CDR2 FYEKMQ (reference sequence). V lost 5 bases to trimming and J lost 4 bases, with 15 bases between them. This CDR3 spans 14 amino acids. This CDR3 reads CASSPALRRYEQYF. In DNA form, the CDR3 reads TGTGCCAGCAGCCCGGCCTTGCGACGATACGAGCAGTACTTC.

V usage is TRBV20-1 and J usage is TRBJ2-3; weak D call: TRBD1 (6 bases). Trimming left V 4 bases short and J 3 bases short, with 17 bases between. This CDR3 has 15 residues. The germline V gene has CDR1 DFQATT and CDR2 SNEGSKA (reference sequence). CDR3 DNA sequence: TGCAGTGCTATGCCGCTGACAGGCTCAACAGATACGCAGTATTTT. Translation gives CSAMPLTGSTDTQYF.

V usage is TRBV18 and J usage is TRBJ2-3; 8 bases are a match to TRBD1. Germline loops: CDR1 KGHSH, CDR2 LQKENI. The CDR3 sequence is 16 residues long. V gave up 4 bases and J gave up 4 bases; unmatched junction bases: 10. This CDR3 reads CASSLPGTGGPDTQYF. In DNA, the CDR3 is TGTGCCAGCTCACTACCCGGGACAGGTGGGCCAGATACGCAGTATTTT.

The V and J genes are TRBV4-3 and TRBJ2-3; 7 bases fit TRBD1. Germline lookup yields CDR1 LGHNA and CDR2 YSLEER. CDR3 length: 17 amino acids. V lost 0 bases, J lost 2 bases, and 8 bases stayed unmatched. The CDR3, as DNA: TGCGCCAGCAGCCAAGAAATGGGACAGTCCTTCACAGATACGCAGTATTTT. Translation: CASSQEMGQSFTDTQYF.

This chain connects TRBV9 to TRBJ2-1; TRBD2 aligns across 7 bases. CDR3 length: 16 amino acids. The trim removed 3 bases at V and 9 bases at J, leaving 15 bases unmatched. CDR1 SGDLS and CDR2 YYNGEE come from the germline V gene. This chain's CDR3 is CASSALATLVGTEQFF. CDR3 sequence (DNA): TGTGCCAGCAGCGCACTAGCGACTCTGGTGGGAACTGAGCAGTTCTTC.